Sequencing of this TCR beta chain was carried out in a study of tumor-infiltrating lymphocytes in oesophageal squamous cell carcinoma. This clonotype was observed at least ten times. J gave up 3 bases and V 10 bases, and 7 bases lay outside the gene matches. The CDR3 length is 13 residues. Germline CDR1 reads LNHDA; CDR2 reads SQIVND (reference sequence). TCRdb re-derived calls from the PCR reads in MiXCR, one entry per CDR3 protein. The profile shows just under 20,000 distinct CDR3 sequences, roughly 39% of them singletons. The chain employs TRBV19 and TRBJ1-1, with 8 positions matching TRBD1. The clonotype originates from a male donor with esophageal squamous cell carcinoma. The sequenced material came from normal esophageal tissue next to the tumor. CDR3 bases: TGTGCCACCCGATTGACAGGGGACACTGAAGCTTTCTTT. It yields the protein CATRLTGDTEAFF.